The 20 T cell receptor beta chains listed next were all sequenced from one sample in a study of PD-1 blockade in classical Hodgkin lymphoma. The assay was immunoSEQ multiplex PCR, and TCRdb's table has in-frame clones only and misses some. Among some 100,000 clones listed, about 92% were seen once. The time point is: cycle 4 day 1 (C4D1), after 6 weeks of nivolumab. With no exception, relapse followed autologous stem cell transplantation in all patients, and brentuximab vedotin exposure varied. The sample here was peripheral blood mononuclear cells (PBMCs), taken before the fourth cycle of nivolumab. The receptors shown here come from a human donor with classical Hodgkin lymphoma.

J is TRBJ1-4 and V is TRBV5-5; unclear D gene. CDR3 length equals 13 residues. The V end was cut by 0 bases, the J end by 10 bases, with 10 bases between. Germline loops: CDR1 SGHKS, CDR2 YYEKEE (reference sequence). CDR3 bases: TGTGCCAGCAGCTTGGCGGTAGAGGGAAAACTGTTTTTT. Translated: CASSLAVEGKLFF.

This chain uses TRBV18 with TRBJ1-1; D not certain. The CDR3 spans 14 residues. The germline gives CDR1 KGHSH, CDR2 LQKENI. V was shortened by 3 bases and J by 7 bases, with 15 bases between the two germline ends. For the CDR3, the DNA is TGTGCCAGCTCACCCACCGGCCAATCGGGTGAAGCTTTCTTT. Translation: CASSPTGQSGEAFF.

The rearrangement links TRBV19 to TRBJ1-5; maybe TRBD1 (5 bases). This CDR3 contains 13 residues. CDR1 is LNHDA, CDR2 SQIVND, per germline (reference sequence). Trimming shortened V by 7 bases and J by 6 bases, and 13 bases separated the two germline ends. The CDR3 sequence: CASTDGGTQPQHF. CDR3 coding DNA: TGTGCCAGTACCGATGGGGGAACTCAGCCCCAGCATTTT.

The genes are TRBV6-1 and TRBJ2-7; D not certain. Germline assignment: CDR1 MNHNS and CDR2 SASEGT. V was cut by 6 bases and J by 2 bases, with 11 bases left in between. The CDR3 has 13 residues. CDR3 sequence reads: CASRDGEPYEQYF. As DNA, the CDR3 is TGTGCCAGCAGGGACGGCGAACCCTACGAGCAGTACTTC.

This chain links TRBV11-2 with TRBJ2-3; weak D call: TRBD2 (6 bases). Per the germline V gene, CDR1 is SGHAT and CDR2 is FQNNGV. This CDR3 spans 15 amino acids. V was shortened by 0 bases and J by 3 bases, with 10 bases between the two germline ends. The CDR3 DNA is TGTGCCAGCAGCTTAGAGGCGGGAAAGACAGATACGCAGTATTTT. This gives the protein CASSLEAGKTDTQYF.

The chain combines TRBV19 with TRBJ2-1; 10 nucleotides align to TRBD1. Losses at the gene ends were 5 bases for V and 3 bases for J; bases not matched to a gene: 4. The CDR3 extends over 15 amino acids. Germline values: CDR1 LNHDA, CDR2 SQIVND (reference sequence). This CDR3 reads CASSLRDRGYNEQFF. In DNA, the CDR3 is TGTGCCAGTAGTTTAAGGGACAGGGGCTACAATGAGCAGTTCTTC.

The chain has TRBV5-6 and TRBJ1-4; maybe TRBD1 (5 bases). Germline V CDR1 and CDR2: SGHDT, YYEEEE. CDR3 length equals 14 residues. The V gene lost 4 bases and the J gene lost 8 bases, with 15 bases spanning the gap. As DNA, the CDR3 is TGTGCCAGCAGCGTCGGGGCCCAATTGGAAAAACTGTTTTTT. Protein: CASSVGAQLEKLFF.

The J gene is TRBJ2-1, the V gene TRBV16; D gene unclear. V lost 3 bases, J lost 6 bases, and 3 bases lay in between. The germline gives CDR1 KGHSY, CDR2 FQNENV. The CDR3 loop spans 11 amino acids. CDR3 region: CASSQGNEQFF. DNA of the CDR3: TGTGCCAGCAGCCAGGGCAATGAGCAGTTCTTC.

The genes are TRBV29-1 and TRBJ2-7, with D possibly matching TRBD2 (6 bases). Germline lookup yields CDR1 SQVTM and CDR2 ANQGSEA. The length of the CDR3 is 13 residues. Trimming took off 3 bases at V and 6 bases at J, with 15 bases between the two ends. The CDR3 here is CSVEFRRAGEQYF. The DNA of the CDR3 is TGCAGCGTTGAGTTTAGGAGGGCTGGCGAGCAGTACTTC.

This chain connects TRBV19 to TRBJ1-3; unclear D gene. The CDR3 contains 12 residues. Trimming took 6 bases from V and 1 from J, leaving 4 bases between them. The germline CDR1 and CDR2 sequences are LNHDA and SQIVND (reference sequence). CDR3 nucleotides: TGTGCCAGTAGCCGTTCTGGAAACACCATATATTTT. Translation: CASSRSGNTIYF.

The chain combines TRBV5-1 with TRBJ1-2; D is unclear. Trimming stripped 4 bases from V and 4 bases from J, with 14 bases between. The germline V gene has CDR1 SGHRS and CDR2 YFSETQ. The CDR3 is made up of 14 amino acids. Here the CDR3 reads CASSRQNSLYGYTF. As DNA, the CDR3 is TGCGCCAGCAGCCGACAAAACAGCCTCTATGGCTACACCTTC.

This chain uses TRBV30 with TRBJ2-1; 7 nucleotides agree with TRBD1. V lost 4 bases and J lost 0; bases outside the gene matches: 3. The CDR3 runs 14 residues. Germline V gene data show CDR1 as GTSNPN and CDR2 as SVGIG (reference sequence). The CDR3 region has the DNA TGTGCCTGGAAACAGGGGAGCTCCTACAATGAGCAGTTCTTC. As protein: CAWKQGSSYNEQFF.

The chain recombines TRBV30 with TRBJ2-1; D not resolved. V shed 3 bases and J shed 0 bases, with 12 bases lying between them. Germline V CDR1 and CDR2: GTSNPN, SVGIG (reference sequence). The CDR3 runs 15 residues. The DNA of the CDR3 is TGTGCCTGGAGAATTCCTGTAAGCTCCTACAATGAGCAGTTCTTC. Translated, it gives CAWRIPVSSYNEQFF.

This rearrangement joins TRBV7-9 to TRBJ2-3; TRBD2 might be the D (6 bases). The CDR3 spans 16 residues. From germline, CDR1 is SEHNR and CDR2 FQNEAQ (reference sequence). With 8 bases removed from V and 5 bases from J, the gap between germline ends came to 23 bases. Here the CDR3 reads CASVLTAGRGIDTQYF. The DNA of the CDR3 is TGTGCCAGCGTTTTAACCGCCGGGAGAGGAATAGATACGCAGTATTTT.

The J gene is TRBJ2-3, the V gene TRBV10-3; D possibly uses TRBD1 or TRBD2 (6 bases each). Deletions cut 6 bases from V and 2 bases from J, with 9 bases between. Germline CDR1 and CDR2: ENHRY and SYGVKD. This CDR3 has 13 residues. CDR3 protein: CAIRGGTTDTQYF. In DNA, the CDR3 is TGTGCCATCAGAGGGGGGACCACAGATACGCAGTATTTT.

The J gene is TRBJ2-6, the V gene TRBV18; 12 bases match TRBD2. V lost 0 bases and J lost 0; bases outside the gene matches: 6. The germline V gene encodes CDR1 KGHSH and CDR2 LQKENI. The CDR3 has 20 residues. CDR3: CASSPPSLAGGSSGANVLTF. Written as DNA, the CDR3 is TGTGCCAGCTCACCACCCTCACTAGCGGGAGGAAGCTCTGGGGCCAACGTCCTGACTTTC.

V gene TRBV28 combines with J gene TRBJ2-1, with D perhaps matching TRBD1 (5 bases). Trimming cost V 6 bases and J 7 bases, with 19 bases left between them. This CDR3 contains 15 residues. Germline V lookup: CDR1 MDHEN, CDR2 SYDVKM. The CDR3, as DNA: TGTGCCAGCAGCGTCTGGGGCAGGAGCTATAATGAGCAGTTCTTC. Its translation is CASSVWGRSYNEQFF.

This clone was detected only once. The chain uses TRBV25-1 and TRBJ1-4; weak D call: TRBD1 (5 bases). Germline V gene data show CDR1 as MGHDK and CDR2 as SYGVNS. Trimming removed 2 bases from V and 13 bases from J, with 8 bases in between. This CDR3 is 11 amino acids long. CDR3 protein: CASSEGGALFF. DNA for the CDR3: TGTGCCAGCAGTGAAGGTGGGGCACTGTTTTTT.

J is TRBJ2-2 and V is TRBV10-2; TRBD2 agrees at 11 bases. The CDR3 has 14 amino acids. J was trimmed by 11 bases and V by 4 bases; bases with no gene match: 6. Germline lookup yields CDR1 WSHSY and CDR2 SAAADI. CDR3 DNA sequence: TGCGCCAGCAGTGCACTACTAGCGGGAGACGAGCTGTTTTTT. Translating it yields CASSALLAGDELFF.

The CDR3 spells CASSLGPRNEQFF. For the CDR3, the DNA is TGTGCCAGCAGCTTAGGGCCTCGGAATGAGCAGTTCTTC. The J gene is TRBJ2-1, the V gene TRBV11-2; D is unresolved. Germline loops: CDR1 SGHAT, CDR2 FQNNGV. V dropped 1 base and J dropped 7 bases, with 8 bases sitting between them. The CDR3 loop spans 13 amino acids.